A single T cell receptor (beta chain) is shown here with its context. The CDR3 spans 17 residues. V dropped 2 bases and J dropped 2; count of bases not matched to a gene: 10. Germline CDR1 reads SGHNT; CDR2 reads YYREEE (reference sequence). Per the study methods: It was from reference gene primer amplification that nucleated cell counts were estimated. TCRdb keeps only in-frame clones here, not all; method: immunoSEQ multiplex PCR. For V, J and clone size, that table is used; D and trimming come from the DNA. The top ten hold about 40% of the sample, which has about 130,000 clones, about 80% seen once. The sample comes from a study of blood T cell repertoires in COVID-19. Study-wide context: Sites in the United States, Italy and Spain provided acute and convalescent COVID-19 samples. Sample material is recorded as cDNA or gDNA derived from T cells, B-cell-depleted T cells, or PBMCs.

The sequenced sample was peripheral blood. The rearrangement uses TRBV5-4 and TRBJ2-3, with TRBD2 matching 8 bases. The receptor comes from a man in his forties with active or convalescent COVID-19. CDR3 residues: CASSFQAGAPNTDTQYF. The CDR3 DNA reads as TGTGCCAGCAGCTTTCAAGCGGGGGCCCCTAACACAGATACGCAGTATTTT.